The 21 T cell receptor beta chains listed next were all sequenced from one sample in a study of cytomegalovirus exposure and HLA in healthy donors. Sequencing was performed with immunoSEQ multiplex PCR; in TCRdb, only in-frame clones are kept and a portion is missing. The sample has some 150,000 clones; around nine tenths are singletons. Material for sequencing was PBMCs. The receptors shown here come from a man aged 18 to 29 in good health and CMV-seronegative.

V and J are TRBV5-1 and TRBJ1-1; D gene unclear. The length of the CDR3 is 13 residues. Trimming stripped 3 bases from V and 3 bases from J, with 9 bases between. Germline loops: CDR1 SGHRS, CDR2 YFSETQ. CDR3 nucleotides: TGCGCCAGCAGCTCCGTCCGGGACACTGAAGCTTTCTTT. It encodes CASSSVRDTEAFF.

This clone has only one observation. V and J are TRBV7-9 and TRBJ2-7; D unresolved. Germline V gives CDR1 SEHNR, CDR2 FQNEAQ (reference sequence). The CDR3 has 12 amino acids. V dropped 4 bases and J dropped 4 bases, with 8 bases sitting between them. The CDR3 sequence: CASSSSGYEQYF. DNA of the CDR3: TGTGCCAGCAGCTCTTCAGGTTACGAGCAGTACTTC. Drawing the rest from reference TRBV7-9 and TRBJ2-7, the complete variable domain is DTGVSQNPRHKITKRGQNVTFRCDPISEHNRLYWYRQTLGQGPEFLTYFQNEAQLEKSRLLSDRFSAERPKGSFSTLEIQRTEQGDSAMYLCASSSSGYEQYFGPGTRLTVT.

The chain carries TRBV6-1 and TRBJ2-6, with a weak D call TRBD1 (5 bases). CDR1 and CDR2 (germline): MNHNS, SASEGT. V was trimmed by 0 bases and J by 3 bases, leaving 6 bases between them. This CDR3 is built from 15 residues. The CDR3 DNA follows: TGTGCCAGCAGTGAAGCGCAGGGTGGGGCCAACGTCCTGACTTTC. This translates into CASSEAQGGANVLTF.

J is TRBJ2-1 and V is TRBV10-3; 8 bases are shared with TRBD1. The trim removed 6 bases at V and 3 bases at J, leaving 10 bases unmatched. CDR3 size: 16 residues. The germline gives CDR1 ENHRY, CDR2 SYGVKD. The DNA for the CDR3 is TGTGCCATCAGCGACCAGACAGGGGACTTCTACAATGAGCAGTTCTTC. This codes for CAISDQTGDFYNEQFF.

The V call is TRBV28, the J call TRBJ1-5; 7 bases map to TRBD1. This CDR3 has 14 amino acids. The germline V gene encodes CDR1 MDHEN and CDR2 SYDVKM. V was clipped by 8 bases and J by 4 bases; unmatched bases: 8. CDR3 sequence: CASGYRGLNQPQHF. For the CDR3, the DNA is TGTGCCAGCGGTTACAGGGGTTTGAATCAGCCCCAGCATTTT.

In nucleotides, the CDR3 is TGTGCCAGTAGTGCCACAACAGGGGGCAGGGATCAGCCCCAGCATTTT. This codes for CASSATTGGRDQPQHF. The chain couples TRBV19 to TRBJ1-5; the match to TRBD1 covers 9 bases. Trimming at V came to 5 bases and at J to 5 bases, leaving 10 bases not matched to a gene. From germline, CDR1 is LNHDA and CDR2 SQIVND (reference sequence). The CDR3 covers 16 residues.

This chain joins TRBV18 and TRBJ2-7; perhaps TRBD1 as D (6 bases). The ends were cut back, 3 bases at V and 0 bases at J, with 12 bases in the middle. The CDR3 is 15 residues long. The germline CDR1 and CDR2 sequences are KGHSH and LQKENI. CDR3 protein: CASSPGQGLSYEQYF. CDR3 bases: TGTGCCAGCTCACCTGGGCAGGGGCTCTCCTACGAGCAGTACTTC.

The chain links TRBV4-1 to TRBJ2-7; D is unclear. This CDR3 is 16 amino acids long. The germline V gene encodes CDR1 MGHRA and CDR2 YSYEKL. Trimming left V 0 bases short and J 2 bases short, with 14 bases between. The CDR3 nucleotides are TGCGCCAGCAGCCAAGAAGCCGAACACAGAGCCTACGAGCAGTACTTC. It is translated as CASSQEAEHRAYEQYF.

This clone was observed once. The rearrangement links TRBV6-4 to TRBJ2-3, with TRBD1 matching over 8 bases. CDR3 length: 17 residues. The ends lost 6 bases at V and 6 bases at J; junction bases unmatched: 17. The germline V gene has CDR1 MRHNA and CDR2 SNTAGT. CDR3 sequence reads: CASRTTETGVKSDTQYF. The CDR3 DNA follows: TGTGCCAGCAGGACAACCGAGACAGGGGTTAAATCGGATACGCAGTATTTT.

V gene TRBV4-2 combines with J gene TRBJ1-6, with D uncertain. The V end lost 4 bases, the J end lost 9 bases, and 28 bases lay between the germline ends. Germline-derived CDR1 and CDR2 are LGHNA and YNFKEQ. The CDR3 totals 19 residues. The CDR3 protein is CASSLQPPTASSGGSPLHF. The DNA for the CDR3 is TGTGCCAGCAGCCTTCAACCTCCCACGGCGTCATCGGGAGGTTCACCCCTCCACTTT.

The rearrangement joins TRBV6-1 to TRBJ2-3; D call uncertain. Germline values: CDR1 MNHNS, CDR2 SASEGT. V lost 0 bases, J lost 4 bases, and 5 bases lay in between. The length of the CDR3 is 13 residues. The chain's CDR3 is CASSEAFADTQYF. The CDR3, as DNA: TGTGCCAGCAGTGAAGCGTTCGCAGATACGCAGTATTTT.

The rearrangement joins TRBV6-1 to TRBJ1-2; no definite D call. This CDR3 is 12 amino acids long. Per germline, CDR1 MNHNS and CDR2 SASEGT. The V gene lost 6 bases and the J gene lost 2 bases, with 7 bases spanning the gap. CDR3: CASRSANYGYTF. CDR3 in DNA: TGTGCCAGCAGGAGTGCGAACTATGGCTACACCTTC.

This chain links TRBV29-1 with TRBJ1-2; TRBD1 matches at 7 bases. This CDR3 region has 13 residues. Germline-derived CDR1 and CDR2 are SQVTM and ANQGSEA. Germline trimming cut 5 bases from V and 6 bases from J; bases unmatched to any gene: 9. Here the CDR3 reads CSVPLTGYDGYTF. The DNA of the CDR3 is TGCAGCGTTCCACTGACAGGGTATGATGGCTACACCTTC.

The rearrangement joins TRBV9 to TRBJ2-1; maybe TRBD2 (6 bases). The germline V and J ends were trimmed by 4 bases and 4 bases, with 12 bases remaining between them. The CDR3 loop spans 14 amino acids. CDR1 SGDLS and CDR2 YYNGEE come from the germline V gene. The CDR3 sequence: CASSLGTFYNEQFF. The CDR3 region has the DNA TGTGCCAGCAGCTTAGGGACTTTTTACAATGAGCAGTTCTTC. The full variable domain, with the rest looked up from reference TRBV9 and TRBJ2-1, is DSGVTQTPKHLITATGQRVTLRCSPRSGDLSVYWYQQSLDQGLQFLIQYYNGEERAKGNILERFSAQQFPDLHSELNLSSLELGDSALYFCASSLGTFYNEQFFGPGTRLTVL.

The rearrangement links TRBV27 to TRBJ1-3, with a weak D call TRBD1 (5 bases). This CDR3 region has 14 residues. The V and J ends lost 8 bases and 0 bases respectively, with 11 bases between them. Per germline, CDR1 MNHEY and CDR2 SMNVEV (reference sequence). Here the CDR3 DNA reads TGTGCCAGCGGGGCGTTAGGCTCTGGAAACACCATATATTTT. It is translated as CASGALGSGNTIYF.

The V and J genes are TRBV18 and TRBJ1-1, with a tentative D call TRBD1 (6 bases). Between the trimmed V and J ends, which lost 6 bases and 2 bases, there was a span of 19 bases. The CDR3 is 16 amino acids. Germline V lookup: CDR1 KGHSH, CDR2 LQKENI. The CDR3 loop reads CASSPVSDRINTEAFF. The CDR3 DNA reads as TGTGCCAGCTCCCCGGTCAGTGACAGGATTAACACTGAAGCTTTCTTT. The whole variable domain, remainder taken from reference TRBV18 and TRBJ1-1, is NAGVMQNPRHLVRRRGQEARLRCSPMKGHSHVYWYRQLPEEGLKFMVYLQKENIIDESGMPKERFSAEFPKEGPSILRIQQVVRGDSAAYFCASSPVSDRINTEAFFGQGTRLTVV.

A single count supports this clone. V usage is TRBV5-1 and J usage is TRBJ2-3; 8 positions match TRBD1. There are 15 residues in the CDR3. The ends lost 2 bases at V and 3 bases at J; junction bases unmatched: 5. Germline V gives CDR1 SGHRS, CDR2 YFSETQ. The CDR3 DNA reads as TGCGCCAGCAGCTTCCAGGGGGCCACAACAGATACGCAGTATTTT. It translates to CASSFQGATTDTQYF.

The rearrangement uses TRBV11-3 and TRBJ2-5, with a weak D call TRBD2 (5 bases). Trimming stripped 5 bases from V and 5 bases from J, with 9 bases between. The CDR3 is 12 amino acids. Germline CDR1 SGHNT, CDR2 YENEEA. The CDR3, as DNA: TGTGCCAGCAGCCGGACGGGGGAGACCCAGTACTTC. Encoded protein: CASSRTGETQYF.

In its sample, this clone was seen a few times. The J gene is TRBJ1-1, the V gene TRBV10-1, with 9 bases aligning to TRBD1. The CDR3 runs to 13 residues. Germline V gene sequence: CDR1 WNHNN, CDR2 SYGVQD (reference sequence). Germline trimming cut 7 bases from V and 3 bases from J; bases unmatched to any gene: 3. CDR3 protein: CASNRDRDTEAFF. The CDR3 region has the DNA TGCGCCAGCAACCGGGACAGGGACACTGAAGCTTTCTTT.

The chain carries TRBV27 and TRBJ2-1, with D maybe TRBD2 (6 bases). CDR1 and CDR2 from the germline V gene are MNHEY and SMNVEV (reference sequence). Trimming cost V 7 bases and J 8 bases, with 15 bases left between them. This CDR3 region has 13 residues. The CDR3 is CASNSRGDYEQFF. The CDR3 coding sequence is TGTGCCAGCAACAGCCGAGGGGACTATGAGCAGTTCTTC.

The chain combines TRBV6-5 with TRBJ1-2, with a tentative D call TRBD1 (5 bases). V gave up 6 bases and J gave up 8 bases, with 16 bases separating them. Looked up from germline, CDR1 is MNHEY and CDR2 is SVGAGI. The length of the CDR3 is 13 residues. The CDR3 DNA reads TGTGCCAGCAGCCTGACAGTCTCTGAGGGCTACACCTTC. Translated, it gives CASSLTVSEGYTF.